This T cell receptor (beta chain) was identified in a study of T cells in Graves' hyperthyroidism and ophthalmopathy. Background on the study: Peripheral blood collection took place at initial diagnosis, before any treatment. Whole-study findings and limits: In blood, most of the thyroid clonotypes expanded above 0.001 were also present. By a 13 V-J model, ophthalmopathy was set apart from stable hyperthyroidism.

With 3 bases clipped from V and 7 bases from J, the junction kept 9 bases outside the gene matches. The CDR3 covers 16 residues. Newly diagnosed hyperthyroidism patients aged 18 to 65 years had disease lasting under 2 months. The source material, RNA transcripts, was used to amplify TCR beta CDR3 regions. The HTBI primer set was used in a first-round RT-PCR of the TCR CDR3. TCRdb re-analysed the multiplex PCR reads in MiXCR, keeping a single row per CDR3 protein. There are roughly 360,000 distinct CDR3 sequences in the sample; roughly 12% occur only once, and less than 25% lies in the top ten. In this sample, this clonotype turned up many times. Its target is unknown.

What was sequenced was blood. The chain recombines TRBV12-3 or TRBV12-4 with TRBJ2-1, with TRBD2 matching 10 bases. The sequence was obtained from a man aged 25-45 years with Graves' hyperthyroidism that later progressed to Graves' ophthalmopathy. CDR3 in DNA: TGTGCCAGCAGTTTCAGTCTTAGCGGGGGGAATAATGAGCAGTTCTTC. As protein: CASSFSLSGGNNEQFF.